This is a list of T cell receptor beta chains from one sample in a study of a mutant IDH1 vaccine in newly diagnosed glioma. For these TCRs, the target antigens are not known. Sequenced by immunoSEQ multiplex PCR; TCRdb stores in-frame clones only, minus some. The table has approximately 12,000 clones, around 80% seen once. The sequencing used PBMCs, collected from a glioma patient whose treatment included an IDH1 peptide vaccine. All receptors derive from a man younger than 45 with glioma. The CDR3 runs from the conserved cysteine through the conserved F or W.

TRBV29-1	TRBJ2-7	CSVNMGRGYEQYF
TRBV7-9	TRBJ1-1	CASSPRLPNTEAFF
TRBV5-1	TRBJ2-2	CATATGVNTGELFF
TRBV7-2	TRBJ1-5	CASSYLDRAQPQHF
TRBV18	TRBJ2-7	CASSPGPGTSYEQYF
TRBV4-1	TRBJ2-7	CASSLPGQGAREQYF
TRBV11-1	TRBJ1-1	CASTPGTGAHTEAFF
TRBV5-1	TRBJ2-2	CASSLGSRNTGELFF
TRBV6-5	TRBJ2-3	CASTSPADTQYF
TRBV5-1	TRBJ2-2	CASSFRTGGDTGELFF
TRBV5-4	TRBJ1-3	CASRPGTDSGNTIYF
TRBV11-2	TRBJ1-2	CASSSQGNINYGYTF
TRBV29-1	TRBJ1-5	CSVEDVQGQPQHF
TRBV6-4	TRBJ2-2	CASSDSSTGELFF
TRBV4-2	TRBJ1-3	CASSQGKALGNTIYF